This paragraph covers one TCR beta chain sequence. Antigen: not known. Here immunoSEQ multiplex PCR was the method, and the copy in TCRdb shows in-frame clones only, minus some. The table lists about 36,000 clones, 81% of them singletons. Germline CDR1 is SNHLY and CDR2 is FYNNEI. CDR3 length: 13 amino acids. Trimming stripped 5 bases from V and 9 bases from J, with 14 bases between. Time point given: week 5, during vaccination. It was 300 ug of mutant IDH1 20-mer peptide that made up each vaccine dose, given with topical imiquimod. This sample was taken from a study of a mutant IDH1 vaccine in newly diagnosed glioma. Study observations and caveats: Among all patients, vaccine-induced immune responses occurred in 85% to 95%.

The sequenced sample was PBMCs, obtained from a glioma patient whose treatment included an IDH1 peptide vaccine. The source is a man aged 50 to 60 with glioma. The rearrangement uses TRBV2 and TRBJ1-5, with D perhaps matching TRBD1 (5 bases). The CDR3 spells CASSRQTLGPQHF. The CDR3 DNA reads as TGTGCCAGCAGTCGACAGACTTTAGGGCCCCAGCATTTT. Drawing the rest from reference TRBV2 and TRBJ1-5, the complete variable domain is EPEVTQTPSHQVTQMGQEVILRCVPISNHLYFYWYRQILGQKVEFLVSFYNNEISEKSEIFDDQFSVERPDGSNFTLKIRSTKLEDSAMYFCASSRQTLGPQHFGDGTRLSIL.